This entry lists 16 T cell receptor beta chains sequenced from one sample in a study of post-analysis software for immune sequencing data. These receptors lack a known antigen. TCR beta libraries were prepared from cDNA with unique molecular identifiers. TCRdb fed the PCR reads into MiXCR, producing one record per CDR3 protein. The sample has approximately 690,000 distinct CDR3 sequences; 55% to 70% are singletons. Study conclusions and caveats: There were several TRBV segments more frequent in patients than controls, and TRBV5-6, TRBV5-1 and TRBV20-1 were among them.

Sequenced material: blood. All receptors come from a girl aged 2 to 10 with multiple sclerosis.

To note about this clonotype: Since the CDR3 does not end with the conserved phenylalanine or tryptophan, this likely comes from a read error. The chain recombines TRBV5-1 with TRBJ1-2; 7 nucleotides align to TRBD1. CDR3 size: 16 residues. With V trimmed by 3 bases and J by 2 bases, 10 bases remained unmatched. The germline CDR1 and CDR2 sequences are SGHRS and YFSETQ. CDR3 residues: CASSSKDRDSNYGYTC. In DNA, the CDR3 is TGCGCCAGCAGCTCCAAAGACAGGGATTCAAACTATGGCTACACCTGC.

The J gene is TRBJ2-5, the V gene TRBV5-1; TRBD1 matches at 10 bases. The J call could be wrong; TRBJ2-7 is a better fit for the DNA end. Germline V gene data show CDR1 as SGHRS and CDR2 as YFSETQ. The length of the CDR3 is 14 residues. CDR3 protein: CASRPGTGDCEQYF. The CDR3 DNA sequence: TGCGCCAGCAGACCGGGGACAGGGGACTGCGAGCAGTACTTC.

This clonotype appeared a few times. The gene calls are TRBV5-1 and TRBJ2-7; D possibly corresponds to TRBD1 (6 bases). The V gene's germline CDR1 is SGHRS and CDR2 YFSETQ. The germline V and J ends were trimmed by 0 bases and 6 bases, with 19 bases remaining between them. CDR3 length: 16 residues. The CDR3, as DNA: TGCGCCAGCAGCTTGGCACCCCAGGGGAGTCGAAGCGAGCAGTACTTC. Translating it yields CASSLAPQGSRSEQYF.

The chain recombines TRBV14 with TRBJ2-7; either TRBD1 or TRBD2 may supply D (5 bases each). Germline V gene sequence: CDR1 SGHDN, CDR2 FVKESK. The CDR3 spans 16 residues. Trimming removed 0 bases at V and 2 bases at J, with 14 bases between. CDR3: CASSQDWSRDAYEQYF. In DNA, the CDR3 is TGTGCCAGCAGCCAAGATTGGTCCAGGGACGCCTACGAGCAGTACTTC.

This chain joins TRBV21-1 and TRBJ2-1; TRBD2 reflects the table's D call only, with no check against the DNA. TRBV21-1 is termed a pseudogene. This CDR3 has 17 amino acids. The CDR3 loop is CASSTGTSGPQTYEQFF. The CDR3 bases are TGTGCCAGCAGCACCGGGACTAGCGGGCCCCAAACCTATGAGCAGTTCTTC.

This chain connects TRBV20-1 to TRBJ2-1; D not certain. Per germline, CDR1 DFQATT and CDR2 SNEGSKA (reference sequence). The CDR3 is made up of 11 amino acids. The V gene lost 4 bases and the J gene lost 8 bases, with 9 bases spanning the gap. The DNA of the CDR3 is TGCAGTGCTACCTCGGGCGATGAGCAGTTCTTC. Amino acids: CSATSGDEQFF.

The sample holds a few counts of this clonotype. V is TRBV27 and J is TRBJ2-1; D is unclear. The germline V and J ends were trimmed by 10 bases and 6 bases, with 22 bases remaining between them. The CDR3 is 15 amino acids. The germline gives CDR1 MNHEY, CDR2 SMNVEV (reference sequence). The CDR3: CAIQEGLILGNEQFF. Here the CDR3 DNA reads TGTGCCATTCAAGAAGGGCTAATCCTAGGCAATGAGCAGTTCTTC.

This clonotype was seen a handful of times. This rearrangement joins TRBV10-3 to TRBJ1-2; 12 nucleotides align to TRBD1. Germline CDR1 is ENHRY and CDR2 is SYGVKD. The CDR3 extends over 15 amino acids. V trimming: 8 bases; J trimming: 6 bases; junction bases outside the gene matches: 10. In DNA, the CDR3 is TGTGCCATCCGTAGTCCGGGACAGGGGGCTCATGGCTACACCTTC. This translates into CAIRSPGQGAHGYTF.

The V and J genes are TRBV7-2 and TRBJ2-5; 8 bases match TRBD2. The CDR3 covers 16 residues. Germline CDR1 SGHTA, CDR2 FQGNSA. With 5 bases clipped from V and 7 bases from J, the junction kept 15 bases outside the gene matches. The CDR3 DNA reads as TGTGCCAGCAGCCCGCACACTAGCGGAGCTCCGGGGACCCAGTACTTC. Its protein product is CASSPHTSGAPGTQYF. Complete variable domain (other parts from reference TRBV7-2 and TRBJ2-5): GAGVSQSPSNKVTEKGKDVELRCDPISGHTALYWYRQSLGQGLEFLIYFQGNSAPDKSGLPSDRFSAERTGGSVSTLTIQRTQQEDSAVYLCASSPHTSGAPGTQYFGPGTRLLVL.

V and J are TRBV6-5 and TRBJ2-1; 10 bases are a match to TRBD2. The length of the CDR3 is 15 residues. The germline V gene has CDR1 MNHEY and CDR2 SVGAGI. The ends lost 5 bases at V and 6 bases at J; junction bases unmatched: 7. CDR3 sequence: CASSHPSGSLNEQFF. DNA for the CDR3: TGTGCCAGCAGTCATCCTAGCGGGAGTCTCAATGAGCAGTTCTTC.

The chain combines TRBV29-1 with TRBJ1-1, with TRBD1 identical over 7 bases. The CDR3 consists of 12 residues. With V trimmed by 7 bases and J by 5 bases, 7 bases remained unmatched. Germline CDR1 is SQVTM and CDR2 is ANQGSEA. In DNA, the CDR3 is TGCAGCGCTGACAGGGATAGGACTGAAGCTTTCTTT. It is translated as CSADRDRTEAFF.

The V gene is TRBV7-2, the J gene TRBJ1-1; TRBD1 is a possible D gene (5 bases). This CDR3 has 14 residues. The V end lost 6 bases, the J end lost 4 bases, and 15 bases lay between the germline ends. Per the germline V gene, CDR1 is SGHTA and CDR2 is FQGNSA. The CDR3 loop is CASSPGKRSTEAFF. Written as DNA, the CDR3 is TGTGCCAGCAGTCCAGGGAAAAGGAGCACTGAAGCTTTCTTT.

This clonotype was recorded a few times. This chain uses TRBV6-5 with TRBJ2-1; D remains unclear. Germline assignment: CDR1 MNHEY and CDR2 SVGAGI. The CDR3 has 11 amino acids. V was shortened by 0 bases and J by 8 bases, with 2 bases between the two germline ends. CDR3 in amino acids: CASSYSDEQFF. The CDR3 DNA sequence: TGTGCCAGCAGTTACTCTGATGAGCAGTTCTTC.

This chain joins TRBV4-2 and TRBJ2-1, with 9 bases fitting TRBD2. Trimming cost V 4 bases and J 8 bases; bases outside gene matches: 12. Germline lookup yields CDR1 LGHNA and CDR2 YNFKEQ. There are 16 residues in the CDR3. The CDR3 sequence is CASSPSGAQRWDEQFF. The CDR3 nucleotides read TGTGCCAGCAGCCCTAGCGGGGCCCAGAGGTGGGATGAGCAGTTCTTC.

This clonotype was observed a handful of times. The rearrangement links TRBV20-1 to TRBJ2-1; D uncertain. Deletions cut 4 bases from V and 3 bases from J, with 10 bases between. CDR1 is DFQATT and CDR2 is SNEGSKA in the germline V gene (reference sequence). The CDR3 sequence is 13 residues long. DNA of the CDR3: TGCAGTGCTAAAGATCTACTCTACAATGAGCAGTTCTTC. Protein product: CSAKDLLYNEQFF.

V and J are TRBV5-1 and TRBJ2-1; 11 nucleotides agree with TRBD2. The CDR3 totals 16 residues. The germline CDR1 and CDR2 sequences are SGHRS and YFSETQ. V was clipped by 4 bases and J by 9 bases; unmatched bases: 12. The CDR3 DNA follows: TGCGCCAGCAGCCCCCTGAGTAGCGGGAGGGCGGGTGAGCAGTTCTTC. Translation: CASSPLSSGRAGEQFF.